What follows are 8 T cell receptor beta chains derived from one specimen sequenced in a study of radiation and T cells in renal cell carcinoma. As for time point: baseline pretreatment blood. As to treatment: 15 Gy SBRT to primary tumor, nephrectomy 4 weeks later. Sequencing used immunoSEQ multiplex PCR; TCRdb keeps in-frame clones, though not all of them. Of 150,000 or so clones detected, about 87% appear once; the ten largest clones hold 3.5% to 5%. Sequences were derived from blood, sampled from a patient whose treatment included radiotherapy and nephrectomy. These receptor sequences come from a woman aged 65 to 85 with renal cell carcinoma.

The J gene is TRBJ2-1, the V gene TRBV18; no definite D call. Germline V gene lookup returns CDR1 KGHSH and CDR2 LQKENI. V lost 2 bases and J 5 bases, leaving 4 bases between the germline ends. There are 12 residues in the CDR3. The CDR3 coding sequence is TGTGCCAGCTCACCAGGGGACAATGAGCAGTTCTTC. This encodes CASSPGDNEQFF.

The chain links TRBV7-9 to TRBJ1-6; the D gene is possibly TRBD1 (5 bases). The length of the CDR3 is 14 residues. Looked up from germline, CDR1 is SEHNR and CDR2 is FQNEAQ (reference sequence). V lost 5 bases, J lost 7 bases, and 12 bases lay in between. The CDR3 sequence is CASSPGLRNSPLHF. CDR3 bases: TGTGCCAGCAGCCCAGGGCTTCGGAATTCACCCCTCCACTTT.

The chain links TRBV14 to TRBJ2-7; D uncertain. From germline, CDR1 is SGHDN and CDR2 FVKESK. The CDR3 runs 12 residues. Deletions cut 1 base from V and 4 bases from J, with 5 bases between. The CDR3 region is CASSQGGYEQYF. DNA for the CDR3: TGTGCCAGCAGCCAAGGGGGTTACGAGCAGTACTTC.

The chain uses TRBV10-3 and TRBJ1-1; no clear D. From germline, CDR1 is ENHRY and CDR2 SYGVKD. CDR3 length: 13 residues. V gave up 7 bases and J gave up 5 bases, with 14 bases separating them. CDR3 region: CAIKRQVGTEAFF. The CDR3 DNA sequence: TGTGCCATCAAAAGGCAGGTGGGAACTGAAGCTTTCTTT.

The gene calls are TRBV7-9 and TRBJ1-5; D is possibly TRBD1 (6 bases). CDR1 and CDR2 from the germline V gene are SEHNR and FQNEAQ (reference sequence). The CDR3 sequence is 16 residues long. The V and J ends lost 1 base and 7 bases respectively, with 17 bases between them. The CDR3 here is CASSLGVGAPRQPQHF. The DNA for the CDR3 is TGTGCCAGCAGCTTAGGGGTGGGGGCGCCCCGGCAGCCCCAGCATTTT.

The CDR3 region has the DNA TGTGCCAGCAGTAACCTCGGGGTACCGGATTCACCCCTCCACTTT. Protein sequence: CASSNLGVPDSPLHF. The J gene is TRBJ1-6, the V gene TRBV6-8; D ambiguous. V was clipped by 5 bases and J by 8 bases, with 16 bases between them. In germline, CDR1 is MNHGY, CDR2 SAAAGT. This CDR3 has 15 amino acids.

The rearrangement uses TRBV19 and TRBJ1-5; 7 nucleotides align to TRBD1. With V trimmed by 9 bases and J by 1 base, 9 bases remained unmatched. From germline, CDR1 is LNHDA and CDR2 SQIVND (reference sequence). The CDR3 loop spans 15 amino acids. CDR3 region: CASARQGESNQPQHF. The CDR3 DNA reads as TGTGCCAGCGCGCGGCAGGGGGAGAGCAATCAGCCCCAGCATTTT.

V and J are TRBV7-2 and TRBJ1-1; 7 nucleotides align to TRBD1. The CDR3 length is 15 residues. The junction had 9 bases not matched to a gene; V was cut back by 8 bases and J by 0 bases. Germline-derived CDR1 and CDR2 are SGHTA and FQGNSA. The CDR3 region is CASDPGQLMNTEAFF. The CDR3 nucleotides are TGTGCCAGCGATCCGGGACAGCTCATGAACACTGAAGCTTTCTTT.